Listed below are T cell receptor beta chains from one sample, sequenced in a study of T cells expressing NK-cell markers. TCRdb re-called the 5' RACE reads and gives one entry per CDR3 protein, without DNA. This sample's clone table lists about 180,000 distinct CDR3 sequences. The specimen was blood T cells: a sorted CD56 or NKG2C T cell subset, CD4+ or CD8+ T cells, or bulk PBMC T cells (not recorded which). These receptors were taken from a man aged 18 to 70 in good health. CDR3s include the opening cysteine and the closing phenylalanine or tryptophan.

length	J	V	CDR3
18	TRBJ1-4	TRBV21-1	CASSKKRYGTATNEKLFF
15	TRBJ2-1	TRBV7-6	CASSIHGPSYNEQFF
13	TRBJ2-5	TRBV12-3/TRBV12-4	CASTDRGQETQYF
18	TRBJ2-5	TRBV3-1	CASSQEKSGSGVGETQYF
16	TRBJ1-1	TRBV3-1	CASSQDHQGVRSEAFF
14	TRBJ1-5	TRBV12-3/TRBV12-4	CASSLSAYNQPQHF
14	TRBJ2-3	TRBV5-1	CASSLVGRLDTQYF
19	TRBJ2-1	TRBV3-1	CASSQVHIGDSPSYNEQFF
15	TRBJ1-6	TRBV6-2/TRBV6-3	CASSFYRQGNSPLHF
16	TRBJ2-1	TRBV24-1	CATSDSRTGGYNEQFF
15	TRBJ2-6	TRBV9	CASSVGNPGANVLTF
16	TRBJ1-1	TRBV28	CASSFGPGHLNTEAFF
16	TRBJ2-2	TRBV4-2	CASSQVAGVLGGELFF